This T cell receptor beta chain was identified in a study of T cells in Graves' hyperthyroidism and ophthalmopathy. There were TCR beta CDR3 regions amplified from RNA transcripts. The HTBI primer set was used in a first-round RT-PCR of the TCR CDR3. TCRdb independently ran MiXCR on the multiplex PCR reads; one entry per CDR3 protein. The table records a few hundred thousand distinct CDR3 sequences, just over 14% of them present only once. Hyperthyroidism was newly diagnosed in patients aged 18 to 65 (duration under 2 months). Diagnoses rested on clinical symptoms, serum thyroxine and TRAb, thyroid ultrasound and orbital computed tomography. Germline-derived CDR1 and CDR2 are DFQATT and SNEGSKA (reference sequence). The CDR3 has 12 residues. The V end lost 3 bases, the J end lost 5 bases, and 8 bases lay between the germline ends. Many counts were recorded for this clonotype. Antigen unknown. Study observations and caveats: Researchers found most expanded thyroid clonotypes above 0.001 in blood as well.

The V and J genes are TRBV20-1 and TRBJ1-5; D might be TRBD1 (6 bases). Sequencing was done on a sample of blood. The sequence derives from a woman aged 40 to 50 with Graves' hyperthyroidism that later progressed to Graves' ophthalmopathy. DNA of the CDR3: TGCAGTGCTAGGGGGGGGCATCAGCCCCAGCATTTT. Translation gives CSARGGHQPQHF.